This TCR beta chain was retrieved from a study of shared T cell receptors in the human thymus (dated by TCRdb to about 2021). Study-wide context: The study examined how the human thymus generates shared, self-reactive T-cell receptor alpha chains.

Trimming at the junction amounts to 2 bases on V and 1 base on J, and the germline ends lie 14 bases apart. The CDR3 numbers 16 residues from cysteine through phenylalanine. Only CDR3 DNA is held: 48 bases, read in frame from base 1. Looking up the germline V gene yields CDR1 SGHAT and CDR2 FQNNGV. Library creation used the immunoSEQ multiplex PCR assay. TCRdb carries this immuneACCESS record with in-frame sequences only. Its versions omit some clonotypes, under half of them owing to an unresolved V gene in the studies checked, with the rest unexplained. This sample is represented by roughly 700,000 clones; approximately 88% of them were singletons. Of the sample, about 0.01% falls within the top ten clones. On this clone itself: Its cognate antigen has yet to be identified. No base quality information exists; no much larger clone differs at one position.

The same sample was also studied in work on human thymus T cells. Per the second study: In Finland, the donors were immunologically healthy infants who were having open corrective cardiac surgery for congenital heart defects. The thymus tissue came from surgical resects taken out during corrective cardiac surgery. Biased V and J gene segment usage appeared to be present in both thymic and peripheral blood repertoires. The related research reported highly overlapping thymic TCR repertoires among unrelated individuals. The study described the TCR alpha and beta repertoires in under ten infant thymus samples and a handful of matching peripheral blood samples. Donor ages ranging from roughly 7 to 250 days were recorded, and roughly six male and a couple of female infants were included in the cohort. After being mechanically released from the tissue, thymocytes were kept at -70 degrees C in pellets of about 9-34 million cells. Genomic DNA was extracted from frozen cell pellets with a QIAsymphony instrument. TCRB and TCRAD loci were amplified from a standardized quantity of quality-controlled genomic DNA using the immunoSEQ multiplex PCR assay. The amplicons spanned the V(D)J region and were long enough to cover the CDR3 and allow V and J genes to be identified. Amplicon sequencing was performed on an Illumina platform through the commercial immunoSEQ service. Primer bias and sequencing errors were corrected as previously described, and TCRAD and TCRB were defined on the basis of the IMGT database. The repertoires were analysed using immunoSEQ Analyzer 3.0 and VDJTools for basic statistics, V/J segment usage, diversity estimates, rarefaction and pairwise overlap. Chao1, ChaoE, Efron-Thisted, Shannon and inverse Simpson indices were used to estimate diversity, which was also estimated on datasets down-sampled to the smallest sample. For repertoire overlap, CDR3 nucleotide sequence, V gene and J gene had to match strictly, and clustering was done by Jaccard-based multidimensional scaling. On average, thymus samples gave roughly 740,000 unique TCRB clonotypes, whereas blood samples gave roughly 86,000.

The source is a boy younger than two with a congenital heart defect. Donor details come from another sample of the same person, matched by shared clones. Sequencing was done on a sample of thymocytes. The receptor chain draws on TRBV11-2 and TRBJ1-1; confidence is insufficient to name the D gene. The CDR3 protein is CASSLWSRQENTEAFF. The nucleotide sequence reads TGTGCCAGCAGCTTATGGTCCCGTCAGGAGAACACTGAAGCTTTCTTT.